The rows below give T cell receptor beta chains drawn from one sample of a study of response to subunit inactivated influenza vaccine. One entry per CDR3 protein results from TCRdb running MiXCR on the RT-PCR reads. The sample yields hundreds of thousands of distinct CDR3 sequences, around 14% seen once. The source was PBMCs from blood, collected about 14 days before vaccination. All receptors come from a middle-aged man who received an inactivated influenza vaccine. Each CDR3 is given with its conserved first and last residue. D genes are given only for firm matches. Some rows mark clone size as missing; the rest say once, few, many or name a class of expanded clone.

clone_size: few
j_call: TRBJ2-3
v_call: TRBV2
d_call: TRBD2
cdr3_aa: CACSLGTSGGVSTDTQYF
cdr3_nt: TGTGCCTGCAGTTTAGGGACTAGCGGGGGGGTAAGCACAGATACGCAGTATTTT

clone_size: few
j_call: TRBJ2-2
v_call: TRBV7-6
d_call: -
cdr3_aa: CASSPGSSAGELFF
cdr3_nt: TGTGCCAGCAGCCCGGGATCATCCGCCGGGGAGCTGTTTTTT

clone_size: few
j_call: TRBJ2-1
v_call: TRBV11-2
d_call: -
cdr3_aa: CASSLRNYLRRESIYNEQFF
cdr3_nt: TGTGCCAGCAGCTTACGGAACTACCTTCGACGGGAGAGTATCTACAATGAGCAGTTCTTC

clone_size: few
j_call: TRBJ1-4
v_call: TRBV18
d_call: -
cdr3_aa: CASSPRDGYNEKLFF
cdr3_nt: TGTGCCAGCTCACCAAGAGACGGATATAATGAAAAACTGTTTTTT

clone_size: few
j_call: TRBJ2-5
v_call: TRBV4-3
d_call: -
cdr3_aa: CVVDGMSETQYF
cdr3_nt: TGCGTCGTGGACGGCATGTCAGAGACCCAGTACTTC

clone_size: -
j_call: TRBJ2-1
v_call: TRBV5-1
d_call: -
cdr3_aa: CASSLKAGTNEQFF
cdr3_nt: TGCGCCAGCAGCTTGAAGGCCGGGACCAATGAGCAGTTCTTC

clone_size: -
j_call: TRBJ1-2
v_call: TRBV7-9
d_call: -
cdr3_aa: CASSPAPNYGYTF
cdr3_nt: TGTGCCAGCAGCCCAGCCCCTAACTATGGCTACACCTTC

clone_size: -
j_call: TRBJ2-5
v_call: TRBV5-1
d_call: TRBD2
cdr3_aa: CASSIHLAGGQETQYF
cdr3_nt: TGCGCCAGCAGCATACACCTAGCGGGAGGGCAAGAGACCCAGTACTTC

clone_size: few
j_call: TRBJ2-7
v_call: TRBV4-2
d_call: -
cdr3_aa: CASSQEVTARPYEQYF
cdr3_nt: TGTGCCAGCAGCCAAGAAGTTACAGCGCGCCCCTACGAGCAGTACTTC

clone_size: -
j_call: TRBJ2-3
v_call: TRBV19
d_call: -
cdr3_aa: CASSTYVTDTQYF
cdr3_nt: TGTGCCAGTAGTACCTACGTCACAGATACGCAGTATTTT

clone_size: -
j_call: TRBJ2-4
v_call: TRBV29-1
d_call: TRBD1
cdr3_aa: CSVRTGAAKNIQYF
cdr3_nt: TGCAGCGTCCGGACAGGCGCAGCCAAAAACATTCAGTACTTC

clone_size: few
j_call: TRBJ2-5
v_call: TRBV2
d_call: -
cdr3_aa: CASSEFVLGETQYF
cdr3_nt: TGTGCCAGCAGTGAGTTCGTGTTGGGAGAGACCCAGTACTTC

clone_size: few
j_call: TRBJ2-5
v_call: TRBV29-1
d_call: -
cdr3_aa: CSVKGATQYF
cdr3_nt: TGCAGCGTTAAGGGCGCGACCCAGTACTTC

clone_size: few
j_call: TRBJ2-3
v_call: TRBV7-8
d_call: TRBD2
cdr3_aa: CASSPWGSGGAMGTDMQYF
cdr3_nt: TGTGCCAGCAGCCCCTGGGGCAGCGGGGGGGCCATGGGCACAGATATGCAGTATTTT

clone_size: -
j_call: TRBJ2-1
v_call: TRBV5-6
d_call: -
cdr3_aa: CASSFGGASRNEQFF
cdr3_nt: TGTGCCAGCAGCTTTGGCGGGGCCAGTAGGAATGAGCAGTTCTTC

clone_size: -
j_call: TRBJ2-7
v_call: TRBV7-8
d_call: -
cdr3_aa: CASSPHPGYEQYF
cdr3_nt: TGTGCCAGCAGCCCACACCCGGGGTACGAGCAGTACTTC

clone_size: many
j_call: TRBJ1-3
v_call: TRBV10-3
d_call: TRBD1
cdr3_aa: CAISPQGSTGNTIYF
cdr3_nt: TGTGCCATCAGCCCACAGGGGAGTACCGGAAACACCATATATTTT

clone_size: few
j_call: TRBJ2-7
v_call: TRBV5-1
d_call: TRBD2
cdr3_aa: CASRLAGAAEQYF
cdr3_nt: TGCGCCAGCAGACTAGCGGGAGCAGCGGAGCAGTACTTC

clone_size: -
j_call: TRBJ2-1
v_call: TRBV5-1
d_call: TRBD2
cdr3_aa: CASSLTQATGGEQFF
cdr3_nt: TGCGCCAGCAGCTTGACGCAGGCCACGGGGGGTGAGCAGTTCTTC

clone_size: many
j_call: TRBJ2-2
v_call: TRBV12-3/TRBV12-4
d_call: TRBD1
cdr3_aa: CASSLGQGHTGELFF
cdr3_nt: TGTGCCAGCAGCCTGGGACAGGGTCACACCGGGGAGCTGTTTTTT

clone_size: -
j_call: TRBJ2-5
v_call: TRBV19
d_call: -
cdr3_aa: CASSMRGLGVQETQYF
cdr3_nt: TGTGCCAGTAGTATGCGTGGGCTCGGGGTCCAAGAGACCCAGTACTTC

clone_size: few
j_call: TRBJ2-1
v_call: TRBV5-1
d_call: -
cdr3_aa: CASSLWSTYNEQFF
cdr3_nt: TGCGCCAGCAGCTTGTGGTCAACCTACAATGAGCAGTTCTTC

clone_size: few
j_call: TRBJ2-1
v_call: TRBV28
d_call: TRBD2
cdr3_aa: CASRNSGSSYNEQFF
cdr3_nt: TGTGCCAGCAGGAATAGCGGGAGCTCCTACAATGAGCAGTTCTTC

clone_size: many
j_call: TRBJ2-1
v_call: TRBV20-1
d_call: -
cdr3_aa: CSALRGRDEQFF
cdr3_nt: TGCAGTGCTCTCCGGGGCAGGGATGAGCAGTTCTTC

clone_size: -
j_call: TRBJ2-7
v_call: TRBV12-2
d_call: -
cdr3_aa: CASRLVGGISYEQYF
cdr3_nt: TGTGCAAGTCGCTTGGTCGGAGGCATCTCCTACGAGCAGTACTTC

clone_size: -
j_call: TRBJ1-1
v_call: TRBV20-1
d_call: -
cdr3_aa: CSAEWGGDTEAFF
cdr3_nt: TGCAGTGCGGAATGGGGGGGTGACACTGAAGCTTTCTTT

clone_size: few
j_call: TRBJ2-7
v_call: TRBV6-2/TRBV6-3
d_call: TRBD2
cdr3_aa: CASSTPRGSGNPYEQYF
cdr3_nt: TGTGCCAGCAGTACCCCCAGGGGTAGCGGGAATCCCTACGAGCAGTACTTC

clone_size: -
j_call: TRBJ2-1
v_call: TRBV28
d_call: -
cdr3_aa: CASSLFGGRNEQFF
cdr3_nt: TGTGCCAGCAGTTTATTCGGGGGAAGGAATGAGCAGTTCTTC

clone_size: few
j_call: TRBJ2-1
v_call: TRBV6-1
d_call: -
cdr3_aa: CASSPGPKGHEQFF
cdr3_nt: TGTGCCAGCAGTCCAGGACCAAAAGGGCATGAGCAGTTCTTC

clone_size: few
j_call: TRBJ2-6
v_call: TRBV28
d_call: -
cdr3_aa: CASSLSTGFSGANVLTF
cdr3_nt: TGTGCCAGCAGTTTATCCACTGGATTCTCTGGGGCCAACGTCCTGACTTTC

clone_size: few
j_call: TRBJ1-4
v_call: TRBV4-3
d_call: TRBD1
cdr3_aa: CASSQDRGGYEKLFF
cdr3_nt: TGCGCCAGCAGCCAAGATCGAGGGGGCTATGAAAAACTGTTTTTT